One and the same sample provided the 2 T cell receptor beta chains below, sequenced in a study of blood T cell repertoires in COVID-19. The method was immunoSEQ multiplex PCR; TCRdb's version includes in-frame clones alone and lacks a portion of them. The sample carries 54,000 or so clones, 82% recorded once. Sequenced: peripheral blood. Source of these receptors: a man older than 75 with COVID-19, enrolled during active disease.

The chain links TRBV6-2 or TRBV6-3 to TRBJ2-2; 10 bases line up with TRBD1. This CDR3 spans 15 amino acids. After removal of 4 bases from V and 4 bases from J, the junction contained 3 bases not matched to a gene. CDR1 and CDR2 from the germline V gene are MNHEY and SVGEGT. The CDR3 DNA reads TGTGCCAGCAGTTTAGGACAGGGGGTCACCGGGGAGCTGTTTTTT. Translation gives CASSLGQGVTGELFF.

V usage is TRBV19 and J usage is TRBJ1-1; D remains ambiguous. The germline V and J ends were trimmed by 6 bases and 0 bases, with 8 bases remaining between them. Germline lookup yields CDR1 LNHDA and CDR2 SQIVND (reference sequence). The CDR3 runs 13 residues. The CDR3 nucleotides are TGTGCCAGTAGCACATATATGAACACTGAAGCTTTCTTT. Translation: CASSTYMNTEAFF.